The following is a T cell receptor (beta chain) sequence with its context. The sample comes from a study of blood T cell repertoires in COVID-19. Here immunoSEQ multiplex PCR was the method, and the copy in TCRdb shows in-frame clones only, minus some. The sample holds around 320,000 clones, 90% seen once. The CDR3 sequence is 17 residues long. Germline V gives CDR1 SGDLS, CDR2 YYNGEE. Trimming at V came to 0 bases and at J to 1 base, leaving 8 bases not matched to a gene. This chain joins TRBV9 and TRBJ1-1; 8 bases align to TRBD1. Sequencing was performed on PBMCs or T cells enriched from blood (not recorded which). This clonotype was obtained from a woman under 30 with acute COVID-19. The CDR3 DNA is TGTGCCAGCAGCGTAGGGACGGGGACAGGAGGGAACACTGAAGCTTTCTTT. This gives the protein CASSVGTGTGGNTEAFF. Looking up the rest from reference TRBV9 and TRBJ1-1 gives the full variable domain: DSGVTQTPKHLITATGQRVTLRCSPRSGDLSVYWYQQSLDQGLQFLIQYYNGEERAKGNILERFSAQQFPDLHSELNLSSLELGDSALYFCASSVGTGTGGNTEAFFGQGTRLTVV.